The next 2 T cell receptor beta chains were all read from a single sample in a study of spatial heterogeneity in lung cancer. General study findings and limits: Intratumoral expanded alpha and beta TCR counts were found to track tumor mutation counts.

TCRdb re-analysed the 5' RACE reads in MiXCR, keeping a single row per CDR3 protein. This table has 10,000 or so distinct CDR3 sequences, 7.5% to 9.5% appearing once. Time point given: sample taken at primary tumor resection. Their cognate antigens are unknown. This sample comprised lung tumor tissue, obtained at surgery. Receptor source: a female donor with early-stage non-small cell lung cancer.

By share, this clonotype ranks as medium-sized (0.01 to 0.1%). V is TRBV10-3 and J is TRBJ2-1, with D unresolved. The germline V and J ends were trimmed by 9 bases and 5 bases, with 11 bases remaining between them. From germline, CDR1 is ENHRY and CDR2 SYGVKD. CDR3 length equals 12 residues. CDR3 residues: CAISPFNNEQFF. For the CDR3, the DNA is TGTGCCATTAGCCCATTTAACAATGAGCAGTTCTTC.

This clonotype has ten or more counts. V and J are TRBV18 and TRBJ2-5; TRBD2 is a possible D gene (5 bases). Germline values: CDR1 KGHSH, CDR2 LQKENI. Trimming pared 5 bases from V and 5 bases from J, leaving 18 bases between. The CDR3 spans 15 residues. The CDR3 DNA follows: TGTGCCAGCTCAGAAACCAGAGAGGGCGCGGAGACCCAGTACTTC. Encoded protein: CASSETREGAETQYF.